Listed below are T cell receptor beta chains from one sample, sequenced in a study of blood T cell repertoires in COVID-19. Libraries were prepared by immunoSEQ multiplex PCR; TCRdb keeps only in-frame clonotypes and omits some of them. The sample contains tens of thousands of clones, 86% of which appear only once. Sequences were obtained from peripheral blood. All receptors derive from a man older than 75 in a cohort sampled during active COVID-19. The CDR3 runs from the conserved cysteine through the conserved F or W. The D gene is left open where the match is weak. Where a row states a size, it is once, few, many or the class of an expanded clone; other rows omit it.

NA	TRBV28	NA	TRBJ1-5	CASSQTSGPQHF	TGTGCCAGCAGTCAGACCTCGGGGCCCCAGCATTTT
TRBD1	TRBV7-2	NA	TRBJ1-2	CASSLGWGEGALGYTF	TGTGCCAGCAGCTTAGGGTGGGGAGAGGGGGCGCTTGGCTACACCTTC
TRBD1	TRBV6-5	once	TRBJ1-2	CASSQGQFPNYGYTF	TGTGCCAGCAGTCAGGGACAGTTTCCTAACTATGGCTACACCTTC
TRBD2	TRBV6-2/TRBV6-3	NA	TRBJ2-7	CASSYGRGALYEQYF	TGTGCCAGCAGTTACGGGCGGGGGGCCCTCTACGAGCAGTACTTC
TRBD1	TRBV5-4	NA	TRBJ2-5	CASSPGTGPQETQYF	TGTGCCAGCAGCCCGGGGACAGGTCCTCAAGAGACCCAGTACTTC
TRBD1	TRBV7-9	once	TRBJ1-2	CASSFGTDDGYTF	TGTGCCAGCAGCTTCGGGACAGACGATGGCTACACCTTC
NA	TRBV19	NA	TRBJ2-6	CASSTQSGANVLTF	TGTGCCAGTAGTACCCAATCTGGGGCCAACGTCCTGACTTTC
TRBD1	TRBV24-1	NA	TRBJ1-4	CATSELSTGTNEKLFF	TGTGCCACCAGTGAACTGTCGACAGGGACTAATGAAAAACTGTTTTTT
NA	TRBV12-3/TRBV12-4	NA	TRBJ2-7	CASSLAQDYEQYF	TGTGCCAGCAGTTTAGCGCAGGACTACGAGCAGTACTTC
NA	TRBV18	NA	TRBJ1-2	CASSPSGVNYGYTF	TGTGCCAGCTCACCATCGGGGGTTAACTATGGCTACACCTTC
NA	TRBV10-3	NA	TRBJ1-1	CAIRPSPGLAMNTEAFF	TGTGCCATCAGACCTTCTCCAGGGTTAGCTATGAACACTGAAGCTTTCTTT